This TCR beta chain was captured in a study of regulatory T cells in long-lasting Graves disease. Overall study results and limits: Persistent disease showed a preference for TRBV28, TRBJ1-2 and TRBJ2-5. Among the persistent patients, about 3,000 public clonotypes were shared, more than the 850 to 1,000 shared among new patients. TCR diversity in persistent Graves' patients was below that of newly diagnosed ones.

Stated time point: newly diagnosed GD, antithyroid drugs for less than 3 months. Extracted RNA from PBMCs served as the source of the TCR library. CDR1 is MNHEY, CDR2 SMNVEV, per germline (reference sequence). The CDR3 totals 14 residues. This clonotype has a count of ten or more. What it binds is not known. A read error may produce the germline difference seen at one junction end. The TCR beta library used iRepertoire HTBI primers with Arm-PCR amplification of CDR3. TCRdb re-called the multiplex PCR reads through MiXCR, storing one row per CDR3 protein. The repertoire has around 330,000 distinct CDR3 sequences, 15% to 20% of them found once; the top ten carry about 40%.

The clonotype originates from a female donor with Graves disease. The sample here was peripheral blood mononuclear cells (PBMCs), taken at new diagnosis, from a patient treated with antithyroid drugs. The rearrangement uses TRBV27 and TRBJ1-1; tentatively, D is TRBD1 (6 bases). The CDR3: CASSLWQGNTGAFF. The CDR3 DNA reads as TGTGCCAGCAGTTTATGGCAGGGGAACACTGGAGCTTTCTTT.